This TCR beta chain was sequenced during a study of cytomegalovirus exposure and HLA in healthy donors. Study findings and constraints: No immune exposure information besides CMV serostatus was available. For most TCR beta V segments, an earlier analysis put the productive rate at about 87% or about 30% of the time. The authors considered a cluster of highly shared sequence variants likely to be a sequencing artifact.

The primer mix had 60 Vbeta and 13 Jbeta primers. Generated by immunoSEQ multiplex PCR, the TCRdb table keeps only in-frame clones and is missing some. The sample consists of under 120,000 clones, over 60% of them appearing once. Regarding this clone: Its cognate antigen is unknown.

The CDR3 runs to 15 residues. J was trimmed by 10 bases and V by 5 bases; bases with no gene match: 11. Per the germline V gene, CDR1 is MNHNS and CDR2 is SASEGT. The chain joins TRBV6-1 to TRBJ2-3, with 11 positions matching TRBD2. The receptor comes from a female donor in good health and CMV-seropositive. The source material was PBMCs. The CDR3 DNA reads TGTGCCAGCAGTAGTAGCGGGAGGGCCTCACGGGCGCAGTATTTT. Translation gives CASSSSGRASRAQYF.